The rows below give T cell receptor beta chains drawn from one sample of a study of identical twins. In TCRdb, the 5' RACE reads were re-called with MiXCR into one record per CDR3 protein. The sample consists of 700,000 to 950,000 distinct CDR3 sequences, 9% to 15% of them appearing once. The sample was also linked to a second study, of yellow fever vaccine responses in identical twins.

Source material: PBMCs. The receptors were sampled from a woman in her late teens or twenties in good health. CDR3s include the opening cysteine and the closing phenylalanine or tryptophan. The order of the fields is V gene, clone size, D gene, J gene, CDR3 protein, CDR3 DNA. A D gene is named only where the DNA matches it firmly. Not all rows give a size; the values are once, few, many and, for expanded clones, a class.

v_gene: TRBV6-1; abundance: few; d_gene: NA; j_gene: TRBJ2-2; CDR3aa: CASRRDVGTGELFF; CDR3nt: TGTGCCAGCAGGAGGGACGTGGGGACCGGGGAGCTGTTTTTT
v_gene: TRBV6-1; abundance: few; d_gene: TRBD1; j_gene: TRBJ1-2; CDR3aa: CASLPRTGGHNYGYTF; CDR3nt: TGTGCCAGCCTCCCCAGGACAGGGGGCCATAACTATGGCTACACCTTC
v_gene: TRBV5-1; abundance: few; d_gene: NA; j_gene: TRBJ2-1; CDR3aa: CASSENLNSYNEQFF; CDR3nt: TGCGCCAGCAGCGAAAATCTGAACTCCTACAATGAGCAGTTCTTC
v_gene: TRBV3-1; abundance: NA; d_gene: NA; j_gene: TRBJ2-5; CDR3aa: CASSQSGETQYF; CDR3nt: TGTGCCAGCAGCCAATCCGGGGAGACCCAGTACTTC
v_gene: TRBV27; abundance: few; d_gene: TRBD2; j_gene: TRBJ2-1; CDR3aa: CASEFGGASGHNEQFF; CDR3nt: TGTGCCAGCGAGTTTGGAGGGGCTAGCGGTCACAATGAGCAGTTCTTC
v_gene: TRBV10-3; abundance: NA; d_gene: TRBD2; j_gene: TRBJ2-1; CDR3aa: CASQDGGRASEQFF; CDR3nt: TGTGCCTCACAGGATGGGGGGAGGGCCAGTGAGCAGTTCTTC
v_gene: TRBV19; abundance: many; d_gene: NA; j_gene: TRBJ2-7; CDR3aa: CASSNWDSSYEQYF; CDR3nt: TGTGCCAGTAGTAATTGGGACTCATCCTACGAGCAGTACTTC
v_gene: TRBV7-2; abundance: NA; d_gene: NA; j_gene: TRBJ2-5; CDR3aa: CASSFLSFGGTQYF; CDR3nt: TGTGCCAGCAGCTTCTTAAGTTTTGGGGGGACCCAGTACTTC
v_gene: TRBV12-3/TRBV12-4; abundance: NA; d_gene: NA; j_gene: TRBJ1-3; CDR3aa: CASGRSSGNTIYF; CDR3nt: TGTGCCAGCGGGAGAAGCTCTGGAAACACCATATATTTT
v_gene: TRBV6-2/TRBV6-3; abundance: NA; d_gene: NA; j_gene: TRBJ2-1; CDR3aa: CASSYSNKYNEQFF; CDR3nt: TGTGCCAGCAGTTACTCGAACAAATACAATGAGCAGTTCTTC
v_gene: TRBV5-1; abundance: NA; d_gene: NA; j_gene: TRBJ2-2; CDR3aa: CASSLGLKDTGELFF; CDR3nt: TGCGCCAGCAGCTTGGGGCTCAAGGACACCGGGGAGCTGTTTTTT
v_gene: TRBV7-9; abundance: few; d_gene: NA; j_gene: TRBJ2-1; CDR3aa: CASSLTRSNEQFF; CDR3nt: TGTGCCAGCAGCTTGACTCGGAGCAATGAGCAGTTCTTC
v_gene: TRBV4-1; abundance: few; d_gene: TRBD2; j_gene: TRBJ2-1; CDR3aa: CASSQWGGENNEQFF; CDR3nt: TGCGCCAGCAGCCAATGGGGGGGGGAAAACAATGAGCAGTTCTTC
v_gene: TRBV5-4; abundance: few; d_gene: TRBD1; j_gene: TRBJ2-7; CDR3aa: CASSLGLGQGSDEQYF; CDR3nt: TGTGCCAGCAGCTTGGGTCTGGGACAGGGGTCTGACGAGCAGTACTTC
v_gene: TRBV20-1; abundance: many; d_gene: TRBD2; j_gene: TRBJ2-5; CDR3aa: CSASRRGGYQETQYF; CDR3nt: TGCAGTGCTAGCAGGCGGGGGGGGTACCAAGAGACCCAGTACTTC
v_gene: TRBV3-1; abundance: NA; d_gene: NA; j_gene: TRBJ2-1; CDR3aa: CASSHPLPRDKFSNEQFF; CDR3nt: TGTGCCAGCAGCCATCCCCTCCCTCGGGACAAATTTTCCAATGAGCAGTTCTTC
v_gene: TRBV6-5; abundance: few; d_gene: TRBD1; j_gene: TRBJ1-2; CDR3aa: CASRDSQGAEGYGYTF; CDR3nt: TGTGCCAGCAGGGACTCACAGGGGGCTGAGGGCTATGGCTACACCTTC
v_gene: TRBV5-1; abundance: NA; d_gene: NA; j_gene: TRBJ2-3; CDR3aa: CASSRESGTSTDTQYF; CDR3nt: TGCGCCAGCAGCCGAGAGTCGGGGACTAGCACAGATACGCAGTATTTT
v_gene: TRBV7-2; abundance: many; d_gene: NA; j_gene: TRBJ2-4; CDR3aa: CASREYGGGAKNIQYF; CDR3nt: TGTGCCAGCAGAGAGTACGGGGGAGGAGCCAAAAACATTCAGTACTTC
v_gene: TRBV20-1; abundance: many; d_gene: TRBD1; j_gene: TRBJ1-4; CDR3aa: CSASQGGRYEKLFF; CDR3nt: TGCAGTGCCTCGCAGGGGGGACGATATGAAAAACTGTTTTTT
v_gene: TRBV5-1; abundance: few; d_gene: TRBD2; j_gene: TRBJ2-5; CDR3aa: CASSLVVAGQETQYF; CDR3nt: TGCGCCAGCAGCTTGGTGGTAGCGGGCCAAGAGACCCAGTACTTC
v_gene: TRBV20-1; abundance: many; d_gene: TRBD1; j_gene: TRBJ2-1; CDR3aa: CSASQGALYNEQFF; CDR3nt: TGCAGTGCTTCACAGGGGGCCCTATACAATGAGCAGTTCTTC
v_gene: TRBV20-1; abundance: few; d_gene: NA; j_gene: TRBJ2-2; CDR3aa: CSARAIQGLYTGELFF; CDR3nt: TGCAGTGCTAGAGCGATACAGGGATTGTACACCGGGGAGCTGTTTTTT
v_gene: TRBV7-9; abundance: few; d_gene: NA; j_gene: TRBJ2-3; CDR3aa: CASSPQNRAPTDTQYF; CDR3nt: TGTGCCAGCAGCCCGCAGAACAGGGCCCCCACAGATACGCAGTATTTT
v_gene: TRBV27; abundance: few; d_gene: NA; j_gene: TRBJ2-4; CDR3aa: CASSSRLTQILAKNIQYF; CDR3nt: TGTGCCAGCAGTTCCCGTCTCACGCAGATTCTAGCCAAAAACATTCAGTACTTC
v_gene: TRBV18; abundance: few; d_gene: NA; j_gene: TRBJ1-1; CDR3aa: CASSPPSLSHVTEAFF; CDR3nt: TGTGCCAGCTCACCACCGTCTTTAAGTCACGTCACTGAAGCTTTCTTT
v_gene: TRBV5-1; abundance: NA; d_gene: NA; j_gene: TRBJ2-7; CDR3aa: CASSFEAGLGEQYF; CDR3nt: TGCGCCAGCAGCTTCGAAGCAGGGCTAGGAGAGCAGTACTTC
v_gene: TRBV4-2; abundance: many; d_gene: NA; j_gene: TRBJ2-1; CDR3aa: CASSQAVNNEQFF; CDR3nt: TGTGCCAGCAGCCAAGCGGTAAACAATGAGCAGTTCTTC
v_gene: TRBV20-1; abundance: NA; d_gene: NA; j_gene: TRBJ2-4; CDR3aa: CSARPTRIAKNIQYF; CDR3nt: TGCAGTGCTAGGCCAACTAGAATCGCCAAAAACATTCAGTACTTC